The 6 T cell receptor beta chains below all came from one sample that was sequenced in a study of T-cell reconstitution after alpha-beta-depleted transplantation in children. This sample's TCRbeta library carried unique molecular identifier barcodes. From the PCR reads, TCRdb called clonotypes with MiXCR, one entry per CDR3 protein. The data contain approximately 500,000 distinct CDR3 sequences, 8% to 11% of them singletons. The sample here was PBMCs, taken before TCRalphabeta/CD19-depleted stem cell transplant. These TCRs come from a child aged 2 to 10 with inherited bone marrow failure, due to receive a stem cell transplant.

The chain employs TRBV19 and TRBJ2-2, with 9 bases matching TRBD2. Germline assignment: CDR1 LNHDA and CDR2 SQIVND (reference sequence). There are 15 residues in the CDR3. V shed 5 bases, J shed 6 bases, and the junction held 7 bases outside the gene matches. The CDR3 nucleotides are TGTGCCAGTAGTGCTTGGACTAGCGCGGCCGGGGAGCTGTTTTTT. It yields the protein CASSAWTSAAGELFF.

This clonotype was observed at least ten times. This chain joins TRBV5-1 and TRBJ2-1; 9 bases align to TRBD1. Germline assignment: CDR1 SGHRS and CDR2 YFSETQ. The CDR3 sequence is 16 residues long. V shed 4 bases, J shed 5 bases, and the junction held 10 bases outside the gene matches. CDR3 sequence reads: CASSPGQGWRDNEQFF. As DNA, the CDR3 is TGCGCCAGCAGCCCGGGACAGGGCTGGAGGGACAATGAGCAGTTCTTC.

In its sample, this clonotype was seen many times. The V call is TRBV20-1, the J call TRBJ1-3; the D is unclear. The germline V gene has CDR1 DFQATT and CDR2 SNEGSKA (reference sequence). This CDR3 contains 13 residues. Trimming took off 2 bases at V and 1 base at J, with 6 bases between the two ends. The CDR3 protein is CSARTASGNTIYF. The DNA of the CDR3 is TGCAGTGCTAGAACGGCTTCTGGAAACACCATATATTTT.

The table lists this clonotype with many counts. This sequence joins TRBV5-1 and TRBJ2-3; the D gene is possibly TRBD1 (5 bases). The V end lost 6 bases, the J end lost 0 bases, and 11 bases lay between the germline ends. The germline CDR1 and CDR2 sequences are SGHRS and YFSETQ. This CDR3 has 14 amino acids. This CDR3 is CASNAKGSTDTQYF. In DNA form, the CDR3 reads TGCGCCAGCAACGCAAAGGGGAGCACAGATACGCAGTATTTT.

This clonotype was counted many times. This chain uses TRBV20-1 with TRBJ2-1, with 11 bases identical to TRBD2. CDR3 length: 15 amino acids. In germline, CDR1 is DFQATT, CDR2 SNEGSKA (reference sequence). The trim removed 1 base at V and 6 bases at J, leaving 5 bases unmatched. The CDR3 reads CSARVAGGFFNEQFF. For the CDR3, the DNA is TGCAGTGCTAGAGTAGCGGGAGGGTTCTTCAATGAGCAGTTCTTC.

This clonotype has just a few counts. The chain has TRBV11-1 and TRBJ2-7; TRBD2 agrees at 14 bases. Germline V lookup: CDR1 SGHAT, CDR2 FQDESV (reference sequence). The CDR3 loop spans 18 amino acids. V lost 3 bases and J lost 3; bases outside the gene matches: 10. CDR3 DNA: TGTGCCAGCAGCTTGCTGACTAGCGGGAGGGGAGCGGGCTACGAGCAGTACTTC. This translates into CASSLLTSGRGAGYEQYF.